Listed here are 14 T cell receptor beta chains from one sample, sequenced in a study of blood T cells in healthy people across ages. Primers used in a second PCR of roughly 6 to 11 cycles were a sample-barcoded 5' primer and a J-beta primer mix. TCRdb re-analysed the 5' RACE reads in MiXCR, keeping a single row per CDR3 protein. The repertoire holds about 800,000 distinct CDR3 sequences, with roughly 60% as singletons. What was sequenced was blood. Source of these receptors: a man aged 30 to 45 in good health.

The CDR3 here is CASSPFSTGGAYNEQFF. CDR3 coding DNA: TGTGCCAGCAGCCCCTTTTCCACAGGGGGCGCCTACAATGAGCAGTTCTTC. This rearrangement joins TRBV3-1 to TRBJ2-1, with 9 bases that match TRBD1. Per germline, CDR1 LGHDT and CDR2 YNNKEL (reference sequence). The CDR3 has 17 residues. Trimming at V came to 4 bases and at J to 2 bases, leaving 9 bases not matched to a gene.

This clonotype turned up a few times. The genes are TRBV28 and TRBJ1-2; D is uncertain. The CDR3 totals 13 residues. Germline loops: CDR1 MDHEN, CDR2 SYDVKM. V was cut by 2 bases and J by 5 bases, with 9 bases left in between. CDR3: CASSLSVRYGYTF. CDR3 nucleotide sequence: TGTGCCAGCAGTTTAAGCGTGAGGTATGGCTACACCTTC.

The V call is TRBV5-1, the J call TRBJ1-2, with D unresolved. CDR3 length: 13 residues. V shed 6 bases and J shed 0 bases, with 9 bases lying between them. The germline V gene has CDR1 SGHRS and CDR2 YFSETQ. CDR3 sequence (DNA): TGCGCCAGCACGGGCAGCTCTAACTATGGCTACACCTTC. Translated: CASTGSSNYGYTF.

CDR3 nucleotide sequence: TGTGCCAGCAGCCACGATGCTAACGTGCAGTTCTTC. Translating gives CASSHDANVQFF. The J gene is TRBJ2-1, the V gene TRBV7-3; D call uncertain. V gave up 5 bases and J gave up 12 bases, with 14 bases separating them. Germline V gene sequence: CDR1 SGHTA, CDR2 FQGTGA. This CDR3 spans 12 amino acids.

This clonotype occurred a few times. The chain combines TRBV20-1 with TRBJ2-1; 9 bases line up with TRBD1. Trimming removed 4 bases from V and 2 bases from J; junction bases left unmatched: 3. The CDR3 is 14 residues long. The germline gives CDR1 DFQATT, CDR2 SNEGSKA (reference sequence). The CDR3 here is CSAIRQGAYNEQFF. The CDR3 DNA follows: TGCAGTGCTATACGACAGGGGGCCTACAATGAGCAGTTCTTC.

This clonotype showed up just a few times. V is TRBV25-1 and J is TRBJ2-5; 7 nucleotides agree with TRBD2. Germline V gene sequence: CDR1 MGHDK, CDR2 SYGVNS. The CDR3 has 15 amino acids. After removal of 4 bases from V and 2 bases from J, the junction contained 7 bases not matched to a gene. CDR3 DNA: TGTGCCAGCAGTGTCCCCGGGACTACACAAGAGACCCAGTACTTC. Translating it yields CASSVPGTTQETQYF.

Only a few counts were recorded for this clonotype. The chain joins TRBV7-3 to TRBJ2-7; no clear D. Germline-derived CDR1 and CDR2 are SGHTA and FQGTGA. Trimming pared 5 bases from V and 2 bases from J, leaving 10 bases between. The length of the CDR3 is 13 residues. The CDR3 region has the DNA TGTGCCAGCAGCCCTAATCCTCCCTACGAGCAGTACTTC. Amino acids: CASSPNPPYEQYF.

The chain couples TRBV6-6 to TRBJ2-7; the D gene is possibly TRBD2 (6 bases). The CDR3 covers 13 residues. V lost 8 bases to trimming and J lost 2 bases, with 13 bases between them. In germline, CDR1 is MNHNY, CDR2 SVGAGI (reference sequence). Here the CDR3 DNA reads TGTGCCAGCGGCCGGGACTTCGCCTACGAGCAGTACTTC. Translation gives CASGRDFAYEQYF.

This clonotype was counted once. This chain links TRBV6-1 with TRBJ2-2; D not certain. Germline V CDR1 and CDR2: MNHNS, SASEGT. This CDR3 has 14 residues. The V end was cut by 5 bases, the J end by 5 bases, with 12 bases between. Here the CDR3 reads CASSRTLVTGELFF. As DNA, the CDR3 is TGTGCCAGCAGTAGGACCCTCGTGACCGGGGAGCTGTTTTTT.

This CDR3 reads CASSLASGLETQYF. The CDR3 nucleotides are TGTGCCAGCAGCTTAGCATCAGGGCTAGAGACCCAGTACTTC. V and J are TRBV7-2 and TRBJ2-5; possibly TRBD1 for D (5 bases). Germline CDR1 and CDR2: SGHTA and FQGNSA. V gave up 0 bases and J gave up 4 bases, with 9 bases separating them. The CDR3 sequence is 14 residues long. The full variable domain, rest sourced from reference TRBV7-2 and TRBJ2-5, is GAGVSQSPSNKVTEKGKDVELRCDPISGHTALYWYRQSLGQGLEFLIYFQGNSAPDKSGLPSDRFSAERTGGSVSTLTIQRTQQEDSAVYLCASSLASGLETQYFGPGTRLLVL.

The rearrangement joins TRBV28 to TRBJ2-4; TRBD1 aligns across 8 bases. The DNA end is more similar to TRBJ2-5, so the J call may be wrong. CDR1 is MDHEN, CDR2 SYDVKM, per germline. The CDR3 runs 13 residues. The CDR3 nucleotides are TGTGCCACCGGACAGGGAGGAAGAGAGACCCAGTACTTC. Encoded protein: CATGQGGRETQYF.

The CDR3 here is CASSVGGSRANEQFF. In nucleotides, the CDR3 is TGTGCCAGCAGCGTAGGTGGGAGCAGGGCGAATGAGCAGTTCTTC. The chain employs TRBV9 and TRBJ2-1; D may match TRBD1 or TRBD2 (5 bases each). Per the germline V gene, CDR1 is SGDLS and CDR2 is YYNGEE. CDR3 length: 15 residues. V was clipped by 0 bases and J by 7 bases, with 14 bases between them.

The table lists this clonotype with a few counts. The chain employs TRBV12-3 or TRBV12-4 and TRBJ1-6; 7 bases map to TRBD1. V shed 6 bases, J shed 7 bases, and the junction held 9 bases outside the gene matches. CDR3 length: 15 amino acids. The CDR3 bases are TGTGCCAGCAGGCCTCAGACAGGGAACAATTCACCCCTCCACTTT. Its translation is CASRPQTGNNSPLHF.

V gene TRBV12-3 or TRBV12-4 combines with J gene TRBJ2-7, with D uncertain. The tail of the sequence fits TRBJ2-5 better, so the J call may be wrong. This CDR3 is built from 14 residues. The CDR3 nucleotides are TGTGCCAGCGGCCCCTGGATGGGTAAAGAGACCCAGTACTTC. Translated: CASGPWMGKETQYF.